What follows are 5 T cell receptor beta chains derived from one specimen sequenced in a study of blood T cell repertoires in COVID-19 (dated by TCRdb to about 2020). Receptor amplification or capture employed the immunoSEQ multiplex PCR assay. TCRdb re-hosts the immuneACCESS table, in-frame sequences only. Its copies lack some clones; in the studies checked, an unresolved V gene accounts for under half of them, and the cause for the rest is not known. This sample gives over 150,000 clones in total; around 82% of them show up just once. Under 12% of the sample is taken by the ten largest. Sequenced sample: peripheral blood. The receptor set was obtained from a woman older than 75 with active or convalescent COVID-19.

The V gene is TRBV19, the J gene TRBJ2-2; 7 bases match TRBD1. Per germline, CDR1 LNHDA and CDR2 SQIVND (reference sequence). The trim removed 5 bases at V and 1 base at J, leaving 13 bases unmatched. This CDR3 is built from 18 residues. The CDR3 DNA is TGTGCCAGTAGTCTTGACAGGGCAGCGCGGAAGAACACCGGGGAGCTGTTTTTT. Protein: CASSLDRAARKNTGELFF.

The count of this clone is one. The chain employs TRBV15 and TRBJ2-3, with 9 nucleotides matching TRBD2. The CDR3 totals 15 residues. Germline loops: CDR1 LNHNV, CDR2 YYDKDF (reference sequence). V lost 6 bases to trimming and J lost 0 bases; unmatched junction nucleotides: 4. CDR3 coding DNA: TGTGCCACCAGTTCGCTAGCGGGGAGCACAGATACGCAGTATTTT. Translated: CATSSLAGSTDTQYF.

The rearrangement uses TRBV15 and TRBJ2-7, with 7 bases aligning to TRBD1. The V gene's germline CDR1 is LNHNV and CDR2 YYDKDF (reference sequence). This CDR3 contains 16 residues. Trimming took 3 bases from V and 1 from J; bases not matched to a gene: 9. The CDR3 loop reads CATSRAPDRSSYEQYF. CDR3 in DNA: TGTGCCACCAGCAGGGCTCCGGACAGGTCTTCCTACGAGCAGTACTTC. Looking up the rest from reference TRBV15 and TRBJ2-7 gives the full variable domain: DAMVIQNPRYQVTQFGKPVTLSCSQTLNHNVMYWYQQKSSQAPKLLFHYYDKDFNNEADTPDNFQSRRPNTSFCFLDIRSPGLGDTAMYLCATSRAPDRSSYEQYFGPGTRLTVT.

J is TRBJ2-6 and V is TRBV18; D is unresolved. The CDR3 is made up of 16 amino acids. Trimming cost V 3 bases and J 0 bases, with 9 bases left between them. CDR1 and CDR2 (germline): KGHSH, LQKENI. The CDR3, as DNA: TGTGCCAGCTCACCTAGACTCCTCTCTGGGGCCAACGTCCTGACTTTC. Amino acid sequence: CASSPRLLSGANVLTF.

This clone was seen a handful of times. This chain uses TRBV27 with TRBJ1-1; 9 bases are shared with TRBD1. V shed 5 bases and J 6 bases; nucleotides not matched to a gene: 4. Per the germline V gene, CDR1 is MNHEY and CDR2 is SMNVEV (reference sequence). This CDR3 contains 13 residues. CDR3 protein: CASSPGTGSEAFF. CDR3 nucleotide sequence: TGTGCCAGCAGTCCCGGGACAGGGTCTGAAGCTTTCTTT.